Shown below are 9 T cell receptor beta chains from a single sample sequenced in a study of cytomegalovirus exposure and HLA in healthy donors. Produced via immunoSEQ multiplex PCR; TCRdb's table is partial and in-frame only. The profile shows more than 250,000 clones, approximately 90% of them singletons. What was sequenced was PBMCs. The source is a woman aged 18-29 years in good health and CMV-seronegative.

This clone was detected once. The CDR3: CASSGTRDREQETQYF. The CDR3 DNA is TGTGCCAGCAGTGGAACCCGGGACAGGGAGCAAGAGACCCAGTACTTC. This rearrangement joins TRBV2 to TRBJ2-5; 9 bases agree with TRBD1. The CDR3 spans 16 residues. V lost 4 bases, J lost 2 bases, and 8 bases stayed unmatched. The germline CDR1 and CDR2 sequences are SNHLY and FYNNEI.

This rearrangement joins TRBV27 to TRBJ2-2; no reliable D call. The CDR3 extends over 15 amino acids. V lost 3 bases and J lost 0, with 8 bases in between. Germline V gives CDR1 MNHEY, CDR2 SMNVEV (reference sequence). The CDR3 DNA reads as TGTGCCAGCAGTTTTGGCGGCGCGAACACCGGGGAGCTGTTTTTT. Its protein is CASSFGGANTGELFF.

The chain couples TRBV7-2 to TRBJ1-1; 7 bases fit TRBD1. CDR3 length: 12 amino acids. The V gene end was trimmed by 5 bases and the J gene end by 9 bases; junction bases not matched to a gene: 6. Looked up from germline, CDR1 is SGHTA and CDR2 is FQGNSA. The CDR3 nucleotides are TGTGCCAGCAGCCCGACAGGGAACCAAGCTTTCTTT. This translates into CASSPTGNQAFF.

Only one count was recorded for this clone. V gene TRBV9 combines with J gene TRBJ2-1; TRBD2 is a possible D gene (6 bases). CDR1 is SGDLS, CDR2 YYNGEE, per germline. Trimming stripped 4 bases from V and 0 bases from J, with 11 bases between. This CDR3 spans 15 amino acids. The CDR3 loop is CASSPRESSYNEQFF. DNA for the CDR3: TGTGCCAGCAGCCCTCGGGAGAGCTCCTACAATGAGCAGTTCTTC. The full variable domain, in which reference TRBV9 and TRBJ2-1 provide the parts outside the CDR3, is DSGVTQTPKHLITATGQRVTLRCSPRSGDLSVYWYQQSLDQGLQFLIQYYNGEERAKGNILERFSAQQFPDLHSELNLSSLELGDSALYFCASSPRESSYNEQFFGPGTRLTVL.

Here the CDR3 reads CASSEAPGRALPGELFF. DNA for the CDR3: TGTGCCAGCAGTGAAGCGCCCGGCAGGGCTTTACCCGGGGAGCTGTTTTTT. The V and J genes are TRBV2 and TRBJ2-2, with D maybe TRBD1 (5 bases). Germline CDR1 and CDR2: SNHLY and FYNNEI. The CDR3 is made up of 17 amino acids. V was pared by 0 bases and J by 6 bases, with 17 bases between. Full variable domain (remainder filled in from reference TRBV2 and TRBJ2-2): EPEVTQTPSHQVTQMGQEVILRCVPISNHLYFYWYRQILGQKVEFLVSFYNNEISEKSEIFDDQFSVERPDGSNFTLKIRSTKLEDSAMYFCASSEAPGRALPGELFFGEGSRLTVL.

The CDR3 sequence: CSGREVMGNYGYTF. In DNA form, the CDR3 reads TGCAGCGGCCGGGAGGTGATGGGTAACTATGGCTACACCTTC. The V gene is TRBV29-1, the J gene TRBJ1-2; unclear D gene. From germline, CDR1 is SQVTM and CDR2 ANQGSEA. The ends were cut back, 7 bases at V and 1 base at J, with 16 bases in the middle. This CDR3 region has 14 residues.

This clone was counted once. The chain couples TRBV5-4 to TRBJ2-3, with D unresolved. The germline V gene has CDR1 SGHNT and CDR2 YYREEE (reference sequence). With 2 bases removed from V and 3 bases from J, the gap between germline ends came to 4 bases. The CDR3 covers 12 residues. The CDR3 region has the DNA TGTGCCAGCAGCTTAGCAACAGATACGCAGTATTTT. Translation: CASSLATDTQYF. Full variable domain (remainder filled in from reference TRBV5-4 and TRBJ2-3): ETGVTQSPTHLIKTRGQQVTLRCSSQSGHNTVSWYQQALGQGPQFIFQYYREEENGRGNFPPRFSGLQFPNYSSELNVNALELDDSALYLCASSLATDTQYFGPGTRLTVL.

The rearrangement links TRBV9 to TRBJ2-1; 13 positions agree with TRBD2. Germline CDR1 and CDR2: SGDLS and YYNGEE. Trimming took 2 bases from V and 8 from J; bases not matched to a gene: 1. The CDR3 consists of 14 residues. CDR3: CASSVGLAGYEQFF. CDR3 DNA: TGTGCCAGCAGCGTGGGACTAGCGGGATATGAGCAGTTCTTC. Using reference TRBV9 and TRBJ2-1 for the parts outside the CDR3, the full variable domain is DSGVTQTPKHLITATGQRVTLRCSPRSGDLSVYWYQQSLDQGLQFLIQYYNGEERAKGNILERFSAQQFPDLHSELNLSSLELGDSALYFCASSVGLAGYEQFFGPGTRLTVL.

V usage is TRBV2 and J usage is TRBJ2-7, with a weak D call TRBD2 (6 bases). Trimming took off 6 bases at V and 6 bases at J, with 18 bases between the two ends. Looked up from germline, CDR1 is SNHLY and CDR2 is FYNNEI. This CDR3 comprises 14 residues. The CDR3 DNA reads as TGTGCCAGCAGCGTCCGGGGTGGGCGGGGCGAGCAGTACTTC. Residues: CASSVRGGRGEQYF.